Listed below are T cell receptor beta chains from one sample, sequenced in a study of Graves' ophthalmopathy and Graves' hyperthyroidism. TCRdb ran MiXCR on the multiplex PCR reads and lists one entry per CDR3 protein. The sample records about 400,000 distinct CDR3 sequences, 15% to 20% being singletons. The sequenced sample was peripheral blood. All receptors derive from a woman between 18 and 29 years old with Graves' ophthalmopathy. Both conserved end residues are part of each CDR3. Fields, in order: V gene, J gene, CDR3 protein.

TRBV24-1	TRBJ2-2	CATSDLKRMNTGELFF
TRBV6-5	TRBJ2-7	CASSYPLEKQYF
TRBV7-3	TRBJ1-1	CASSSVGGMNTEAFF
TRBV20-1	TRBJ1-5	CSARERGREFQPQHF
TRBV5-1	TRBJ2-7	CASSRDSGAYEQYF
TRBV12-3/TRBV12-4	TRBJ2-5	CASRPVEQETQYF
TRBV20-1	TRBJ1-1	CSAEAGWGSTEAFF
TRBV7-2	TRBJ1-2	CASSAQGAGDGYTF
TRBV15	TRBJ1-1	CATSRTGRTEAFF
TRBV6-2/TRBV6-3	TRBJ2-7	CASSYWAPTSGASYEQYF
TRBV11-1	TRBJ2-5	CASSSPTGGVYQETQYF
TRBV7-3	TRBJ2-2	CASSLYPRLAGVDGELFF
TRBV7-8	TRBJ2-7	CASSPWGRREQYF
TRBV20-1	TRBJ1-5	CSALMGVNQPQHF
TRBV5-1	TRBJ2-7	CASSLAGAGTYEQYF
TRBV5-1	TRBJ2-3	CASSPGQGGTDTQYF
TRBV7-2	TRBJ1-5	CASSPIGTTNQPQHF
TRBV28	TRBJ2-4	CASSLPPERNIQYF
TRBV5-1	TRBJ1-5	CASSLTLRDNLWGNQPQHF
TRBV11-2	TRBJ2-7	CASSAGLAGGPYF
TRBV10-3	TRBJ2-7	CAISAEGSAYEQYF
TRBV4-1	TRBJ2-5	CASSQGLAGGETQYF
TRBV5-1	TRBJ1-1	CASNRPGQAGEAFF
TRBV5-1	TRBJ2-7	CASSVGPYYEQYF
TRBV2	TRBJ1-2	CASMGVVNYGYTF
TRBV29-1	TRBJ2-3	CSVDETSAIGDTQYF
TRBV11-2	TRBJ1-1	CASSPVGPRNTEAFF
TRBV28	TRBJ2-7	CASSPASGGANEQYF
TRBV11-2	TRBJ2-7	CASSLGTSGIDYEQYF
TRBV7-8	TRBJ2-5	CASSTRTGGIETQYF
TRBV19	TRBJ1-6	CASSGGWILSPLHF
TRBV6-5	TRBJ1-1	CASSYESPGVNTEAFF
TRBV6-1	TRBJ2-7	CASYSTYEQYF
TRBV20-1	TRBJ1-5	CSARDFLSGSNQPQHF
TRBV7-3	TRBJ2-2	CASSQDRTVTGELFF
TRBV10-3	TRBJ1-6	CAISEAQGSPLHF
TRBV27	TRBJ1-1	CASSPTRTGGKAFF
TRBV6-5	TRBJ2-7	CASSSPAKGGEQYF
TRBV7-2	TRBJ1-6	CASSRRQQSYNSPLHF
TRBV5-1	TRBJ2-7	CASSLIPTGGYEQYF
TRBV11-1	TRBJ2-7	CASSLMRISYEQYF
TRBV5-1	TRBJ2-5	CASSRPGQGMETQYF
TRBV12-3/TRBV12-4	TRBJ1-6	CASSQTGVASPLHF
TRBV12-3/TRBV12-4	TRBJ2-4	CASTLRQGVRVQYF
TRBV19	TRBJ1-1	CASSKHRGWTEAFF
TRBV6-1	TRBJ2-7	CASHPLAGSAYEQYF